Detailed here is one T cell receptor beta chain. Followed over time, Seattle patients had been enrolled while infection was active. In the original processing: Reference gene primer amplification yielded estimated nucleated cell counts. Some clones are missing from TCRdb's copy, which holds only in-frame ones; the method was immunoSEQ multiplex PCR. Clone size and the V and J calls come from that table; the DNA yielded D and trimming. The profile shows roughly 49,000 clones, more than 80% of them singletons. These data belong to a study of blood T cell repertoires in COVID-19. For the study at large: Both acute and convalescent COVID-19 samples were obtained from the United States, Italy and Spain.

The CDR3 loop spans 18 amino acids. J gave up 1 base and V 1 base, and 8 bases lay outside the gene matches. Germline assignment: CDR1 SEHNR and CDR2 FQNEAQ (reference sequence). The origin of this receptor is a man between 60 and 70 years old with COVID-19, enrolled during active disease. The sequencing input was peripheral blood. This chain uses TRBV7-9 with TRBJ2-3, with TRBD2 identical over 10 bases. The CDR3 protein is CASSLGASGSTGTDTQYF. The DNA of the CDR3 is TGTGCCAGCAGCTTAGGAGCTAGCGGGAGTACTGGCACAGATACGCAGTATTTT.